One and the same sample provided the 4 T cell receptor beta chains below, sequenced in a study of OX40 agonist ivuxolimab in advanced cancers. TCRdb's table, derived via immunoSEQ multiplex PCR, lists solely in-frame clones and lacks some. The sample shows more than 45,000 clones, approximately 81% of them seen only once. The sequencing here drew on CD4+ or CD8+ T cells sorted from blood, taken in a trial of the OX40 agonist ivuxolimab. These receptors were obtained from an adult with an advanced solid tumor such as melanoma, head and neck, liver or kidney cancer.

This chain connects TRBV5-1 to TRBJ2-5; 8 nucleotides match TRBD1. The CDR3 consists of 18 residues. Trimming at V came to 2 bases and at J to 0 bases, leaving 12 bases not matched to a gene. Germline V gene lookup returns CDR1 SGHRS and CDR2 YFSETQ. This CDR3 reads CASSLGKSGQAYQETQYF. In DNA, the CDR3 is TGCGCCAGCAGCTTAGGGAAATCGGGACAGGCGTACCAAGAGACCCAGTACTTC. The full variable domain, in which reference TRBV5-1 and TRBJ2-5 provide the parts outside the CDR3, is KAGVTQTPRYLIKTRGQQVTLSCSPISGHRSVSWYQQTPGQGLQFLFEYFSETQRNKGNFPGRFSGRQFSNSRSEMNVSTLELGDSALYLCASSLGKSGQAYQETQYFGPGTRLLVL.

The chain employs TRBV4-1 and TRBJ2-1; 9 nucleotides line up with TRBD2. This CDR3 contains 14 residues. The J segment lost 16 bases and the V segment lost 4 bases, leaving 14 bases of the junction unmatched. The germline gives CDR1 MGHRA, CDR2 YSYEKL. The CDR3 protein is CASSPPGGGRAFFF. CDR3 DNA sequence: TGCGCCAGCAGCCCCCCCGGGGGCGGGAGGGCCTTTTTCTTC.

The chain uses TRBV7-2 and TRBJ2-1, with D unclear. V was clipped by 0 bases and J by 8 bases, with 14 bases between them. Germline lookup yields CDR1 SGHTA and CDR2 FQGNSA. The CDR3 spans 15 residues. This chain's CDR3 is CASSLAVTDFDEQFF. The DNA for the CDR3 is TGTGCCAGCAGCTTAGCGGTCACAGACTTCGATGAGCAGTTCTTC.

The rearrangement links TRBV11-3 to TRBJ2-3; 9 bases align to TRBD1. The CDR3 is 15 amino acids. With 8 bases clipped from V and 4 bases from J, the junction kept 10 bases outside the gene matches. Germline assignment: CDR1 SGHNT and CDR2 YENEEA. CDR3 in DNA: TGTGCCAGCTCGCCGGGACAGGGAGAGGCAGATACGCAGTATTTT. Protein: CASSPGQGEADTQYF.